In its sample, the clone carrying this T cell receptor beta chain was seen once. This sample is drawn from a study of T cell changes during pregnancy in multiple sclerosis. This CDR3 region has 16 residues. CDR1 and CDR2 (germline): SGHAT, FQNNGV. TCRdb keeps only in-frame clones here, not all; method: immunoSEQ multiplex PCR. The repertoire holds roughly 48,000 clones, with roughly 92% as singletons. The source is a female donor in good health, enrolled as a control in a pregnancy study. This chain links TRBV11-2 with TRBJ2-5; 14 nucleotides agree with TRBD2. The J call is uncertain, as TRBJ2-7 better fits the DNA end. Here the sequenced sample was CD4+ T cells from peripheral blood mononuclear cells, taken in the second trimester of pregnancy. Here the CDR3 DNA reads TGTGCCAGCAGCTTCGGACTAGCGGGAGGCGCCTACGAGCAGTACTTC. This codes for CASSFGLAGGAYEQYF.